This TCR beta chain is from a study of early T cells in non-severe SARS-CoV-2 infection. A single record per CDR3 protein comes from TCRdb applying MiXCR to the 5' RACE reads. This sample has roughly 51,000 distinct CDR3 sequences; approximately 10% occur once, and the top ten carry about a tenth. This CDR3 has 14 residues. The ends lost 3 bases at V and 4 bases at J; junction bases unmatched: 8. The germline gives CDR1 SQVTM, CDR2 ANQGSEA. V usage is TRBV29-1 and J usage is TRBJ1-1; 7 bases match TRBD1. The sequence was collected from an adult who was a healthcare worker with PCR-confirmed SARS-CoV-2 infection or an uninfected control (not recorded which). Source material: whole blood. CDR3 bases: TGCAGCGTTGAGGGCGCCACAGGGGCCACTGAAGCTTTCTTT. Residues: CSVEGATGATEAFF.